This T cell receptor (beta chain) was found in a study of blood T cells in healthy people across ages. The wider study: Per two T cells, about one barcoded beta molecule was captured through template switching. Regarding the study as a whole: Leaving the PBMCs unsorted stopped any conclusive comparison of naive versus antigen-experienced cells.

Per-sample PBMC isolation yielded at least 6.5 million cells. The authors extracted at least 5 micrograms of total RNA per sample. Together with a sample-barcoded 5' primer, a J-beta primer mix was included in a second PCR lasting about 7 to 11 cycles. TCRdb reprocessed the 5' RACE reads via MiXCR and lists one record per CDR3 protein. Here the sample spans some 1.5 million distinct CDR3 sequences, approximately 43% being singletons. This CDR3 contains 15 residues. The germline CDR1 and CDR2 sequences are MGHRA and YSYEKL. V was cut by 0 bases and J by 0 bases, with 7 bases left in between. This clonotype was seen only once. The target antigen is unknown.

The V call is TRBV4-1, the J call TRBJ2-3, with unresolved D. The sequenced sample was blood. The receptor's source is a woman younger than 30 in good health. The CDR3 sequence is CASSQDHSSTDTQYF. CDR3 bases: TGCGCCAGCAGCCAAGACCACAGTAGCACAGATACGCAGTATTTT.